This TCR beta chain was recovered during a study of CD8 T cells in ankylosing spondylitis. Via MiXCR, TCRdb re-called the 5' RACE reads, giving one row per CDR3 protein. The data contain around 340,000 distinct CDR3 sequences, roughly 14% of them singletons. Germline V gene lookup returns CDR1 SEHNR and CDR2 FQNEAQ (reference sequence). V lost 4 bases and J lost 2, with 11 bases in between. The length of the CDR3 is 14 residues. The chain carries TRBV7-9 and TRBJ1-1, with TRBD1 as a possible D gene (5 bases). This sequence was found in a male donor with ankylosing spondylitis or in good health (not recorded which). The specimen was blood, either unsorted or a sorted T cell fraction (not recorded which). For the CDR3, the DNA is TGTGCCAGCAGCTGGGGGGACCATAACACTGAAGCTTTCTTT. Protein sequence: CASSWGDHNTEAFF. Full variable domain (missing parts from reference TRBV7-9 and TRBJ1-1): DTGVSQNPRHKITKRGQNVTFRCDPISEHNRLYWYRQTLGQGPEFLTYFQNEAQLEKSRLLSDRFSAERPKGSFSTLEIQRTEQGDSAMYLCASSWGDHNTEAFFGQGTRLTVV.